This T cell receptor beta chain derives from a study of control samples from healthy donors and cancer patients. TCRdb keeps only in-frame clones here, not all; method: immunoSEQ multiplex PCR. The sample records 120,000 or so clones, over 75% being singletons. Sequencing was done on a sample of blood. The source is a man aged 55 to 70 in good health.

CDR3 sequence: CASTLVGRSQPLHF. CDR3 nucleotides: TGTGCCAGCACGCTGGTGGGGCGATCCCAACCCCTCCACTTT. The chain links TRBV6-5 to TRBJ1-6, with a weak D call TRBD1 (5 bases). The CDR3 contains 14 residues. Trimming stripped 7 bases from V and 12 bases from J, with 19 bases between. Germline V gene sequence: CDR1 MNHEY, CDR2 SVGAGI.